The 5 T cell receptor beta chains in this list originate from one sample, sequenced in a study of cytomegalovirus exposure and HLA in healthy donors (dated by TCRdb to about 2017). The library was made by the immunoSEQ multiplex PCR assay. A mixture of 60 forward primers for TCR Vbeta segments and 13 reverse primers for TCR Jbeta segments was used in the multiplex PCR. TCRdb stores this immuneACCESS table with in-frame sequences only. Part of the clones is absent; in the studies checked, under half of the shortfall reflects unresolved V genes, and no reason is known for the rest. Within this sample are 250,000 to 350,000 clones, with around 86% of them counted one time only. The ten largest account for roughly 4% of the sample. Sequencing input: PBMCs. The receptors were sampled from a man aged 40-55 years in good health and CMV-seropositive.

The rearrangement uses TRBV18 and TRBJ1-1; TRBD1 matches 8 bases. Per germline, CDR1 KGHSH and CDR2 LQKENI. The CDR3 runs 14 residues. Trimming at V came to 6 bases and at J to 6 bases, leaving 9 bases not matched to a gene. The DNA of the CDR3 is TGTGCCAGCTCGGTATCGGGGACAGGCTCTGAAGCTTTCTTT. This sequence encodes CASSVSGTGSEAFF.

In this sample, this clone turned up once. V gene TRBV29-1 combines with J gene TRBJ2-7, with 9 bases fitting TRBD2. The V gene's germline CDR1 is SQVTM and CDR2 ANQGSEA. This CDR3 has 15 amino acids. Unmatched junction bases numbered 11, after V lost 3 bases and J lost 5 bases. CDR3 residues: CSVDRLREGSNEQYF. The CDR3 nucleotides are TGCAGCGTTGACCGATTGCGGGAGGGGTCCAACGAGCAGTACTTC.

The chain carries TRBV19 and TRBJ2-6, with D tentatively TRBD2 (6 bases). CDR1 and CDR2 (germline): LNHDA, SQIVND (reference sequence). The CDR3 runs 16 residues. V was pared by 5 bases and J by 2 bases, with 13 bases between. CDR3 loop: CASSAGFGTGANVLTF. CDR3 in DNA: TGTGCCAGTAGTGCGGGGTTTGGGACTGGGGCCAACGTCCTGACTTTC.

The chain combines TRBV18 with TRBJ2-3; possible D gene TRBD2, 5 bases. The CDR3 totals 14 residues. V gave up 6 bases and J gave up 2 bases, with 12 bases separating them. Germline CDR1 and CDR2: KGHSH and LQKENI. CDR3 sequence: CASSPPGSTDTQYF. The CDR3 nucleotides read TGTGCCAGCTCCCCGCCGGGGTCCACAGATACGCAGTATTTT.

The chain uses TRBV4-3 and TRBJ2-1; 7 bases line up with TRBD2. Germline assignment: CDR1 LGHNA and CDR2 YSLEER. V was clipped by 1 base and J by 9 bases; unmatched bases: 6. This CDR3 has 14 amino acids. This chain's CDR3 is CASSQVGGTGEQFF. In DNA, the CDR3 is TGCGCCAGCAGCCAAGTGGGGGGGACCGGTGAGCAGTTCTTC.